This section outlines one TCR beta chain sequence together with its context. Its target is unknown. The T cells that were sequenced for TCR beta were CD8+ and CD4+ cells from blood. The sample originates from a study of CD8 T cells in Susac syndrome. Findings and caveats of the study: CD4+ T cell repertoires in Susac syndrome exhibited no evidence of clonal expansion.

Germline CDR1 reads SGHTA; CDR2 reads FQGNSA. V was trimmed by 2 bases and J by 6 bases, leaving 9 bases between them. The CDR3 consists of 13 residues. An input of roughly 0.45 to 1 ug of RNA was subjected to reverse transcription using random hexamers. Amplification of TCR beta CDR3 spanned 54 Vbeta and 13 Jbeta via immunoSEQ multiplex PCR. TCRdb processed the immunoSEQ multiplex PCR reads anew with MiXCR; each CDR3 protein has one entry. The sample lists 80,000 or so distinct CDR3 sequences; 85% to 95% were seen once. V and J are TRBV7-2 and TRBJ2-3; D gene uncertain. This TCR was sampled from a human donor with Susac syndrome. The sample consisted of CD4+ T cells from PBMCs. Written as DNA, the CDR3 is TGTGCCAGCAGCTTAAACCGGGCCGATACGCAGTATTTT. It codes for CASSLNRADTQYF. The whole variable domain, filled in from reference TRBV7-2 and TRBJ2-3, reads GAGVSQSPSNKVTEKGKDVELRCDPISGHTALYWYRQSLGQGLEFLIYFQGNSAPDKSGLPSDRFSAERTGGSVSTLTIQRTQQEDSAVYLCASSLNRADTQYFGPGTRLTVL.